These 18 T cell receptor beta chains originate from one sample sequenced in a study of response to subunit inactivated influenza vaccine. TCRdb redid the calling of the RT-PCR reads with MiXCR, one entry per CDR3 protein. Counted here are roughly 700,000 distinct CDR3 sequences, approximately 14% occurring once; the ten biggest clones make up 5.5% to 7%. This specimen consisted of PBMCs from blood, obtained roughly 2 weeks before vaccination. The receptors originated from a man aged 50-59 years who received an inactivated influenza vaccine.

This CDR3 is CASSDLGSSYEQYF. CDR3 nucleotides: TGTGCCAGCAGTGATCTTGGAAGCTCCTACGAGCAGTACTTC. The chain combines TRBV2 with TRBJ2-7; no clear D gene. From germline, CDR1 is SNHLY and CDR2 FYNNEI. The V end was cut by 3 bases, the J end by 0 bases, with 9 bases between. The length of the CDR3 is 14 residues.

The chain carries TRBV24-1 and TRBJ2-3; tentatively, D is TRBD2 (6 bases). Deletions cut 8 bases from V and 0 bases from J, with 11 bases between. This CDR3 is 14 amino acids long. CDR1 and CDR2 (germline): KGHDR, SFDVKD. Written as DNA, the CDR3 is TGTGCCACCAAGGCGGGGACTAGCACAGATACGCAGTATTTT. Translated: CATKAGTSTDTQYF.

This clonotype was seen only a few times. This rearrangement joins TRBV10-3 to TRBJ2-5, with TRBD2 identical over 9 bases. The CDR3 is made up of 15 amino acids. J gave up 3 bases and V 10 bases, and 12 bases lay outside the gene matches. Germline lookup yields CDR1 ENHRY and CDR2 SYGVKD. The CDR3 reads CATNSRGGDEETQYF. CDR3 nucleotides: TGTGCCACCAACAGTCGCGGGGGGGACGAAGAGACCCAGTACTTC.

This chain uses TRBV12-3 or TRBV12-4 with TRBJ1-5; D not resolved. The CDR3 covers 13 residues. V was trimmed by 2 bases and J by 6 bases, leaving 8 bases between them. The CDR3 loop is CASSLTAGQPQHF. Here the CDR3 DNA reads TGTGCCAGCAGTTTAACAGCCGGTCAGCCCCAGCATTTT.

This clonotype was seen a few times. CDR3 in DNA: TGTGCCAGCAGCGGAGGTCCCACGGGCACTGAAGCTTTCTTT. It encodes CASSGGPTGTEAFF. V and J are TRBV7-6 and TRBJ1-1; D is undetermined. The CDR3 covers 14 residues. V gave up 5 bases and J gave up 4 bases, with 14 bases separating them. Germline assignment: CDR1 SGHVS and CDR2 FNYEAQ.

This clonotype was seen ten or more times. The rearrangement joins TRBV7-9 to TRBJ2-7; unclear D gene. The CDR3 runs to 15 residues. The ends were cut back, 1 base at V and 7 bases at J, with 17 bases in the middle. Germline V CDR1 and CDR2: SEHNR, FQNEAQ (reference sequence). The CDR3 here is CASSLVSLELVEQYF. Written as DNA, the CDR3 is TGTGCCAGCAGCTTAGTAAGCCTAGAACTGGTGGAGCAGTACTTC.

This clonotype was counted between two and nine times. The rearrangement links TRBV4-2 to TRBJ1-1, with 8 bases matching TRBD1. The length of the CDR3 is 14 residues. CDR1 is LGHNA and CDR2 is YNFKEQ in the germline V gene. The trim removed 3 bases at V and 1 base at J, leaving 1 base unmatched. CDR3 in amino acids: CASSQDRENTEAFF. CDR3 bases: TGTGCCAGCAGCCAGGACAGGGAGAACACTGAAGCTTTCTTT.

This clonotype was detected a few times. The rearrangement links TRBV12-3 or TRBV12-4 to TRBJ2-3; unclear D gene. The V end lost 3 bases, the J end lost 6 bases, and 19 bases lay between the germline ends. The CDR3 loop spans 16 amino acids. This CDR3 reads CASSLDRGQISDTQYF. CDR3 coding DNA: TGTGCCAGCAGTTTGGATCGAGGCCAAATTTCGGATACGCAGTATTTT.

The chain combines TRBV4-3 with TRBJ2-3, with 15 bases fitting TRBD2. This CDR3 has 20 residues. V dropped 0 bases and J dropped 2; count of bases not matched to a gene: 9. Germline V gene lookup returns CDR1 LGHNA and CDR2 YSLEER. The CDR3 nucleotides read TGCGCCAGCAGCCAAGATTGGATGGGACTAGCGGGGGGTAACACAGATACGCAGTATTTT. This encodes CASSQDWMGLAGGNTDTQYF.

This clonotype has only a few counts. This chain links TRBV4-2 with TRBJ1-2; D possibly corresponds to TRBD1 (5 bases). V lost 4 bases, J lost 8 bases, and 17 bases lay in between. This CDR3 comprises 14 residues. From germline, CDR1 is LGHNA and CDR2 YNFKEQ. The CDR3 spells CASSRTLWSGGYTF. The DNA of the CDR3 is TGTGCCAGCAGCCGCACCCTTTGGTCAGGGGGCTACACCTTC.

The V gene is TRBV7-2, the J gene TRBJ2-3, with 8 bases lining up with TRBD2. The CDR3 has 17 residues. The V gene's germline CDR1 is SGHTA and CDR2 FQGNSA. The junction had 12 bases not matched to a gene; V was cut back by 1 base and J by 6 bases. The CDR3, as DNA: TGTGCCAGCAGCTTAGGGTCAGCGGGGGCGTGGTCGGATACGCAGTATTTT. It is translated as CASSLGSAGAWSDTQYF.

In this sample, this clonotype turned up a few times. The chain employs TRBV4-3 and TRBJ2-1; D uncertain. The CDR3 is 16 amino acids. V lost 3 bases and J lost 9, with 21 bases in between. Germline V gene sequence: CDR1 LGHNA, CDR2 YSLEER. CDR3 bases: TGCGCCAGCAGCCACTCGAACCTTAACGGTGGTCCTGAGCAGTTCTTC. It translates to CASSHSNLNGGPEQFF.

This clonotype has a count of ten or more. The chain combines TRBV28 with TRBJ2-2; 7 nucleotides align to TRBD1. CDR1 is MDHEN and CDR2 is SYDVKM in the germline V gene. With V trimmed by 11 bases and J by 6 bases, 6 bases remained unmatched. This CDR3 has 12 amino acids. The CDR3 DNA reads as TGTGCCGCGGACAGGAGCTCCGGGGAGCTGTTTTTT. Translating gives CAADRSSGELFF.

V gene TRBV4-2 combines with J gene TRBJ2-3; 9 bases agree with TRBD2. V was clipped by 7 bases and J by 0 bases; unmatched bases: 2. The CDR3 runs 14 residues. CDR1 LGHNA and CDR2 YNFKEQ come from the germline V gene. The CDR3 DNA is TGTGCCAGCAACAGCGGGGGGAGCACAGATACGCAGTATTTT. It yields the protein CASNSGGSTDTQYF.

This clonotype was detected many times. This rearrangement joins TRBV19 to TRBJ2-1; TRBD1 might be the D (6 bases). Between the trimmed V and J ends, which lost 3 bases and 2 bases, there was a span of 17 bases. Germline V gene sequence: CDR1 LNHDA, CDR2 SQIVND (reference sequence). The CDR3 is 17 residues long. CDR3: CASSMTLVGGTYNEQFF. The CDR3 region has the DNA TGTGCCAGTAGTATGACCCTTGTAGGGGGAACCTACAATGAGCAGTTCTTC.

The CDR3 coding sequence is TGTGCCAGCAGTGAGACCGGGACTAGCGGGACCTCCTACGAGCAGTACTTC. It translates to CASSETGTSGTSYEQYF. The chain combines TRBV2 with TRBJ2-7; 13 nucleotides agree with TRBD2. CDR1 is SNHLY and CDR2 is FYNNEI in the germline V gene. The CDR3 has 17 residues. The junction had 5 bases not matched to a gene; V was cut back by 3 bases and J by 0 bases.

This clonotype was seen a few times. V is TRBV28 and J is TRBJ2-6; no firm D call. The V and J ends lost 7 bases and 0 bases respectively, with 10 bases between them. The CDR3 sequence is 15 residues long. Germline CDR1 and CDR2: MDHEN and SYDVKM. CDR3 region: CASTTVNSGANVLTF. The DNA of the CDR3 is TGTGCCAGCACCACAGTGAACTCTGGGGCCAACGTCCTGACTTTC.

The chain recombines TRBV20-1 with TRBJ1-6; D might be TRBD1 (5 bases). The germline V gene has CDR1 DFQATT and CDR2 SNEGSKA (reference sequence). V was cut by 0 bases and J by 8 bases, with 14 bases left in between. The CDR3 loop spans 15 amino acids. CDR3 sequence (DNA): TGCAGTGCTAGAGATGCAGGCGTAGGGGATTCACCCCTCCACTTT. Protein: CSARDAGVGDSPLHF.